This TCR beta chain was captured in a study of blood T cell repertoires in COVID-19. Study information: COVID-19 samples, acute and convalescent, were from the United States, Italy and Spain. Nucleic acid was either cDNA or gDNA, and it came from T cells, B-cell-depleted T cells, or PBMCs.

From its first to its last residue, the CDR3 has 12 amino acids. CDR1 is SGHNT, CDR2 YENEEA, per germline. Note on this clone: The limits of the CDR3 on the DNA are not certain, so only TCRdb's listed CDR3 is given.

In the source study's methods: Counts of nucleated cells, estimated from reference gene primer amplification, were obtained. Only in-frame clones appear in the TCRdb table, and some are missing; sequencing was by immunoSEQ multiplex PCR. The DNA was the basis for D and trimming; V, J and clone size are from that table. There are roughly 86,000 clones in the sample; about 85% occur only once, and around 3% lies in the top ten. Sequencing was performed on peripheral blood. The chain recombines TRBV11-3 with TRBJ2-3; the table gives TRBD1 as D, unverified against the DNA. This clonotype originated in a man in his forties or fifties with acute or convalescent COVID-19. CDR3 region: CASSFGQGSVSF.